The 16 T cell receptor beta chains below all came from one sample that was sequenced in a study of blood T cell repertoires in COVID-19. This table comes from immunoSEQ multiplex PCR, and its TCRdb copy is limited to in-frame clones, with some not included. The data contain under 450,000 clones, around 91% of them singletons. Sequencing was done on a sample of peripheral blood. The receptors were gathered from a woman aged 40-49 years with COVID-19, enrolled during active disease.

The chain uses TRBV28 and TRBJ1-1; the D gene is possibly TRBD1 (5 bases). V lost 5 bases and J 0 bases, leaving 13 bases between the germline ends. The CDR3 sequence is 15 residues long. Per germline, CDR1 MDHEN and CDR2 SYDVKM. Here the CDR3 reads CASSPPTAMNTEAFF. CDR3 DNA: TGTGCCAGCAGTCCCCCGACAGCGATGAACACTGAAGCTTTCTTT.

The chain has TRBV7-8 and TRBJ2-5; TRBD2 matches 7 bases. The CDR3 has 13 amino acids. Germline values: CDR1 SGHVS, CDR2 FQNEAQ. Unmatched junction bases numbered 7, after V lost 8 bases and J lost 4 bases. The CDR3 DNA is TGTGCCAGCCCGAGCGGGGATAGAGAGACCCAGTACTTC. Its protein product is CASPSGDRETQYF.

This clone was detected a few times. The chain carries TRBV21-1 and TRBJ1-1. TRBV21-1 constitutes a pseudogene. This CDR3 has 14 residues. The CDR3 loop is CASSKERSNTEAFF. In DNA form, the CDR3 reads TGTGCCAGCAGCAAAGAGCGGTCGAACACTGAAGCTTTCTTT.

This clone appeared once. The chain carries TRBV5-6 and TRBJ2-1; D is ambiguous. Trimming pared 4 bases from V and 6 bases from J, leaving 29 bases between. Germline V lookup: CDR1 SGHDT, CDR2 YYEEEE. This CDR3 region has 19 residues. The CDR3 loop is CASSPPAAWRISAANEQFF. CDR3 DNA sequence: TGTGCCAGCAGCCCGCCCGCGGCGTGGAGAATTTCTGCCGCCAATGAGCAGTTCTTC.

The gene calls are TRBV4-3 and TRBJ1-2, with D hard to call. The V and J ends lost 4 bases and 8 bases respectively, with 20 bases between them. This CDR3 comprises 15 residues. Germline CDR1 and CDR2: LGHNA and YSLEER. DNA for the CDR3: TGCGCCAGCAGCCGAGAGGACTCCTCCCGGGAGGGCTACACCTTC. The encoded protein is CASSREDSSREGYTF.

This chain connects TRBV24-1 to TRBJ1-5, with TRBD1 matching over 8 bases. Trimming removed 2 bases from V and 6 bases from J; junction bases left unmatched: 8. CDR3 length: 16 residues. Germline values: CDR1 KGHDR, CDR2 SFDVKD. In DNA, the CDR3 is TGTGCCACCAGTGATTCCGGACAGGGCGTTGGTCAGCCCCAGCATTTT. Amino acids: CATSDSGQGVGQPQHF.

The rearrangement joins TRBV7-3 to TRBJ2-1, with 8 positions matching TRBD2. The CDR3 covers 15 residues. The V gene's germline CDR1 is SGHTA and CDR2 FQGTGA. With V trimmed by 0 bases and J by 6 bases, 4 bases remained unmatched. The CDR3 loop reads CASSLTGGAGNEQFF. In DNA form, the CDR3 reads TGTGCCAGCAGCTTAACCGGGGGGGCTGGCAATGAGCAGTTCTTC.

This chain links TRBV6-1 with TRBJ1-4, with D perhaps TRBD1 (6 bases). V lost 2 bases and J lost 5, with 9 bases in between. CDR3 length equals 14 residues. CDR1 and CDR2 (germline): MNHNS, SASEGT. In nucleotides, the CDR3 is TGTGCCAGCAGTGAAAGGACAGACAATGAAAAACTGTTTTTT. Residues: CASSERTDNEKLFF.

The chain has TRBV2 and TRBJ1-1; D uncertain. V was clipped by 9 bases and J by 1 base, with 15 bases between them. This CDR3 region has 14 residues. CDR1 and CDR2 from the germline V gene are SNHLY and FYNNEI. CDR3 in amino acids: CASDVRGGNTEAFF. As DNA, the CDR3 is TGTGCCAGTGATGTGCGGGGTGGGAACACTGAAGCTTTCTTT.

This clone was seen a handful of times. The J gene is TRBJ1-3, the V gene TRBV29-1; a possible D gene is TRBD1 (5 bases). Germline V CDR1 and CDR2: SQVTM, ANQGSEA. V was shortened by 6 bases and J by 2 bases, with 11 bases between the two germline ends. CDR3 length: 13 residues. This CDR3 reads CSVMGPAGNTIYF. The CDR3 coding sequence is TGCAGCGTAATGGGGCCGGCTGGAAACACCATATATTTT. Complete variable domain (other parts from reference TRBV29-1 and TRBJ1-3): SAVISQKPSRDICQRGTSLTIQCQVDSQVTMMFWYRQQPGQSLTLIATANQGSEATYESGFVIDKFPISRPNLTFSTLTVSNMSPEDSSIYLCSVMGPAGNTIYFGEGSWLTVV.

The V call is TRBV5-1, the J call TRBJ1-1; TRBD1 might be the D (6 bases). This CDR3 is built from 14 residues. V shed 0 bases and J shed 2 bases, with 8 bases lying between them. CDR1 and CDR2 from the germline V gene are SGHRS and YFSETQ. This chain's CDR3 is CASSLDGTNTEAFF. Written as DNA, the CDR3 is TGCGCCAGCAGCTTGGATGGGACAAACACTGAAGCTTTCTTT.

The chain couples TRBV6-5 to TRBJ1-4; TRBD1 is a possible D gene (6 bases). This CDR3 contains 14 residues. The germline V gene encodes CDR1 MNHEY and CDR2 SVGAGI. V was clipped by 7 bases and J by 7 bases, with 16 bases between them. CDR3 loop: CASTFRGEGEKLFF. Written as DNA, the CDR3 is TGTGCCAGCACCTTCAGGGGAGAGGGTGAAAAACTGTTTTTT.

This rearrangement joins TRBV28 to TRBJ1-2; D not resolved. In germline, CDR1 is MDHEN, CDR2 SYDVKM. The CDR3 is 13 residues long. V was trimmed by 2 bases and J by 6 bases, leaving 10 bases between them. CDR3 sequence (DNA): TGTGCCAGCAGTTTAACCGGGAATAATGGCTACACCTTC. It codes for CASSLTGNNGYTF.

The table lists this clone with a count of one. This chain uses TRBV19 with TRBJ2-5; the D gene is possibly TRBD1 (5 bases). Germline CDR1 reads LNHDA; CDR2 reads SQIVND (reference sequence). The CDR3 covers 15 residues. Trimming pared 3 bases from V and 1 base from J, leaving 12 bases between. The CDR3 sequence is CASSIATGPQETQYF. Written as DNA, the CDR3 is TGTGCCAGTAGTATTGCAACAGGCCCCCAAGAGACCCAGTACTTC.

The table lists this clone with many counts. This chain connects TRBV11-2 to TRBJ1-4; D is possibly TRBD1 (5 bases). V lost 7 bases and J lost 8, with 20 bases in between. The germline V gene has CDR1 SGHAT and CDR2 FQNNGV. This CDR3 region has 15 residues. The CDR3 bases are TGTGCCAGCACCCCGGGGGAACAGGACCTCGAAAAACTGTTTTTT. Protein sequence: CASTPGEQDLEKLFF.

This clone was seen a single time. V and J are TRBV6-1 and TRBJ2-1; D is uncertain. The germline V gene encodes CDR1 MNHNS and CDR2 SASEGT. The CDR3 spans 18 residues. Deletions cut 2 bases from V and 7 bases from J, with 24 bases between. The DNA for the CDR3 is TGTGCCAGCAGTGAATCTTCGTTTGGCCGGCCGGGTGAGAATGAGCAGTTCTTC. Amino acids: CASSESSFGRPGENEQFF.